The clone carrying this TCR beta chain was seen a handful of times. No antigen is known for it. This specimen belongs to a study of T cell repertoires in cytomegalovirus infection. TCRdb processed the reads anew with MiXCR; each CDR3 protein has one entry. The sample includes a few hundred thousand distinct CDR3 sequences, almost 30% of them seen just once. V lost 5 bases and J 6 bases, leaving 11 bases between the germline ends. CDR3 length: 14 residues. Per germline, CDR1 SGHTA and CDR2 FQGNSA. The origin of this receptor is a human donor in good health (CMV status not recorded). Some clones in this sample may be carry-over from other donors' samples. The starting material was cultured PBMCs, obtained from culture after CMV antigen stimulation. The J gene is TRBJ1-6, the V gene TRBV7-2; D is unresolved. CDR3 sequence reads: CASSPLGANSPLHF. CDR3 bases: TGTGCCAGCAGCCCTTTGGGAGCTAATTCACCCCTCCACTTT.